This TCR beta chain was profiled in a study of shared clonotypes between healthy human individuals. Study findings and constraints: Enrolling few donors narrowed the genetic and exposure-history diversity that was represented. Non-shared clonotypes showed lower generation probabilities than clonotypes common to all four donors.

The deep-level immunoSEQ assay was used. This table comes from immunoSEQ multiplex PCR, and its TCRdb copy is limited to in-frame clones, with some not included. In the table there are some 900,000 clones, over 75% of which are singletons. As to this clone: Its antigen is unknown.

CDR3 length equals 13 residues. Trimming removed 2 bases at V and 1 base at J, with 5 bases between. CDR1 and CDR2 (germline): SGHAT, FQNNGV. This receptor was obtained from a man between 18 and 35 years old in good health. Sequences were obtained from memory CD4+ T cells sorted from blood. The subset denotes: CD45RA-negative fraction. The chain carries TRBV11-2 and TRBJ1-1, with unresolved D. CDR3 residues: CASSLTQNTEAFF. In DNA form, the CDR3 reads TGTGCCAGCAGCTTAACGCAGAACACTGAAGCTTTCTTT.